Listed here are 14 T cell receptor beta chains from one sample, sequenced in a study of T cell changes during pregnancy in multiple sclerosis. The assay was immunoSEQ multiplex PCR, and TCRdb's table has in-frame clones only and misses some. There are 84,000 or so clones in the sample; less than 95% occur only once, and roughly 2.5% lies in the top ten. This sample comprised peripheral blood, obtained in the third trimester of pregnancy. These receptor sequences come from a female donor with multiple sclerosis, enrolled in a pregnancy study.

The chain joins TRBV7-9 to TRBJ1-6; 9 bases agree with TRBD1. Germline V gene data show CDR1 as SEHNR and CDR2 as FQNEAQ (reference sequence). There are 14 residues in the CDR3. Germline trimming cut 3 bases from V and 8 bases from J; bases unmatched to any gene: 2. The CDR3 sequence: CASSFGQGYSPLHF. For the CDR3, the DNA is TGTGCCAGCAGCTTTGGACAGGGGTATTCACCCCTCCACTTT.

V gene TRBV18 combines with J gene TRBJ1-1, with TRBD1 as a possible D gene (6 bases). The germline V gene has CDR1 KGHSH and CDR2 LQKENI. V lost 3 bases and J lost 1, with 9 bases in between. The CDR3 has 14 residues. CDR3 amino acids: CASSPLDRNTEAFF. The CDR3 DNA follows: TGTGCCAGCTCACCTTTGGACAGGAACACTGAAGCTTTCTTT.

This rearrangement joins TRBV21-1 to TRBJ1-3; TRBD1 is the table's D call and was not checked against the DNA. TRBV21-1 is a pseudogene segment. The CDR3 is 15 residues long. The CDR3 region is CASSNRQLLGNTIYF. DNA of the CDR3: TGTGCCAGCAGCAATAGACAGCTATTGGGAAACACCATATATTTT.

This clone was seen more than once but under ten times. The chain has TRBV6-6 and TRBJ1-6, with D uncertain. Trimming pared 6 bases from V and 12 bases from J, leaving 12 bases between. Looked up from germline, CDR1 is MNHNY and CDR2 is SVGAGI (reference sequence). This CDR3 region has 12 residues. The CDR3: CASSALRGPLHF. The CDR3 bases are TGTGCCAGCAGCGCCTTGAGAGGACCCCTCCACTTT.

The chain combines TRBV18 with TRBJ1-4, with a possible D match to TRBD1 (6 bases). CDR1 is KGHSH, CDR2 LQKENI, per germline. V lost 3 bases to trimming and J lost 6 bases, with 14 bases between them. This CDR3 has 15 amino acids. CDR3: CASSPGGGEDEKLFF. For the CDR3, the DNA is TGTGCCAGCTCACCGGGAGGGGGAGAGGATGAAAAACTGTTTTTT.

This sequence joins TRBV5-1 and TRBJ2-5; D perhaps matches TRBD1 (6 bases). The ends were cut back, 1 base at V and 1 base at J, with 8 bases in the middle. The CDR3 totals 14 residues. CDR1 and CDR2 from the germline V gene are SGHRS and YFSETQ. CDR3 coding DNA: TGCGCCAGCAGCTTGCAGGACAGCCAAGAGACCCAGTACTTC. Its protein is CASSLQDSQETQYF.

The chain links TRBV14 to TRBJ1-6, with no clear D. Trimming took off 4 bases at V and 10 bases at J, with 14 bases between the two ends. CDR1 is SGHDN, CDR2 FVKESK, per germline. This CDR3 spans 14 amino acids. The CDR3 reads CASSLTGNRSPLHF. The CDR3 bases are TGTGCCAGCAGCCTGACGGGGAATAGATCACCCCTCCACTTT. The whole variable domain, filled in from reference TRBV14 and TRBJ1-6, reads EAGVTQFPSHSVIEKGQTVTLRCDPISGHDNLYWYRRVMGKEIKFLLHFVKESKQDESGMPNNRFLAERTGGTYSTLKVQPAELEDSGVYFCASSLTGNRSPLHFGNGTRLTVT.

The chain is built from TRBV5-1 and TRBJ1-1; D uncertain. This CDR3 is built from 14 residues. V was clipped by 0 bases and J by 1 base, with 7 bases between them. In germline, CDR1 is SGHRS, CDR2 YFSETQ. The CDR3 region has the DNA TGCGCCAGCAGCTTGGTTGTCGGGAACACTGAAGCTTTCTTT. Its protein product is CASSLVVGNTEAFF.

V usage is TRBV7-9 and J usage is TRBJ2-2; D is perhaps TRBD2 (6 bases). V was cut by 2 bases and J by 1 base, with 8 bases left in between. Germline CDR1 SEHNR, CDR2 FQNEAQ (reference sequence). This CDR3 spans 15 amino acids. DNA of the CDR3: TGTGCCAGCAGCTTAAGGCGGGGGAACACCGGGGAGCTGTTTTTT. Residues: CASSLRRGNTGELFF.

This clone was seen just once. The CDR3 is CASNPWEENTGELFF. As DNA, the CDR3 is TGCGCCAGCAACCCCTGGGAGGAGAACACCGGGGAGCTGTTTTTT. This chain connects TRBV5-1 to TRBJ2-2; TRBD2 is a possible D gene (6 bases). V was trimmed by 6 bases and J by 1 base, leaving 13 bases between them. CDR1 and CDR2 from the germline V gene are SGHRS and YFSETQ. This CDR3 comprises 15 residues.

The gene calls are TRBV30 and TRBJ2-1; D may be TRBD2 (5 bases). Trimming took off 2 bases at V and 9 bases at J, with 17 bases between the two ends. The CDR3 loop spans 14 amino acids. Germline V CDR1 and CDR2: GTSNPN, SVGIG (reference sequence). CDR3 loop: CAWSPRETLGEQFF. For the CDR3, the DNA is TGTGCCTGGAGTCCTCGGGAAACACTTGGTGAGCAGTTCTTC.

The rearrangement links TRBV7-6 to TRBJ2-3, with 10 bases lining up with TRBD1. V dropped 4 bases and J dropped 5; count of bases not matched to a gene: 6. Germline V CDR1 and CDR2: SGHVS, FNYEAQ. The CDR3 contains 15 residues. DNA for the CDR3: TGTGCCAGCAGCTCTCCGGGACAGGGGAAAGATACGCAGTATTTT. It specifies CASSSPGQGKDTQYF.

V gene TRBV27 combines with J gene TRBJ2-3, with TRBD1 as a possible D gene (6 bases). The CDR3 loop spans 15 amino acids. The germline V gene encodes CDR1 MNHEY and CDR2 SMNVEV (reference sequence). The ends were cut back, 3 bases at V and 5 bases at J, with 15 bases in the middle. Here the CDR3 reads CASSLGAGLVDTQYF. The CDR3 DNA sequence: TGTGCCAGCAGTTTGGGGGCCGGGCTGGTAGATACGCAGTATTTT.

This rearrangement joins TRBV6-4 to TRBJ2-1; 9 bases are shared with TRBD1. Germline assignment: CDR1 MRHNA and CDR2 SNTAGT. The CDR3 covers 16 residues. With 0 bases clipped from V and 7 bases from J, the junction kept 7 bases outside the gene matches. The CDR3 nucleotides read TGTGCCAGCAGTGACTCTGCGGGACAGGGTGAAAATGAGCAGTTCTTC. Amino acids: CASSDSAGQGENEQFF.